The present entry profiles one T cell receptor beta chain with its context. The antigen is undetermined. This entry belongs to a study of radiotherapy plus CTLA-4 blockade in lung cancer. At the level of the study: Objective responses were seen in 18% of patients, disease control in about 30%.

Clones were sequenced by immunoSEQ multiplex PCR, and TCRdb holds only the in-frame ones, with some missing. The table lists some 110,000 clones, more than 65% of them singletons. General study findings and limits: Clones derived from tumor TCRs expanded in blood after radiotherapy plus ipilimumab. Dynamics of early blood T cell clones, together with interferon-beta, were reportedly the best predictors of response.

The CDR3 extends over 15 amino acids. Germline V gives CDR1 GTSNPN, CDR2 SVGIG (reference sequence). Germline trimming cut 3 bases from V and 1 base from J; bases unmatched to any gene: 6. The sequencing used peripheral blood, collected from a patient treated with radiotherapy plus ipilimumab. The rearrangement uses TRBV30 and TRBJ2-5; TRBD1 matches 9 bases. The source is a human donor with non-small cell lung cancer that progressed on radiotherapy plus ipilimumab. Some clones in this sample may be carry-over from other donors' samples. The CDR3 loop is CAWSPGQGIQETQYF. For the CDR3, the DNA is TGTGCCTGGAGCCCGGGACAGGGAATCCAAGAGACCCAGTACTTC.